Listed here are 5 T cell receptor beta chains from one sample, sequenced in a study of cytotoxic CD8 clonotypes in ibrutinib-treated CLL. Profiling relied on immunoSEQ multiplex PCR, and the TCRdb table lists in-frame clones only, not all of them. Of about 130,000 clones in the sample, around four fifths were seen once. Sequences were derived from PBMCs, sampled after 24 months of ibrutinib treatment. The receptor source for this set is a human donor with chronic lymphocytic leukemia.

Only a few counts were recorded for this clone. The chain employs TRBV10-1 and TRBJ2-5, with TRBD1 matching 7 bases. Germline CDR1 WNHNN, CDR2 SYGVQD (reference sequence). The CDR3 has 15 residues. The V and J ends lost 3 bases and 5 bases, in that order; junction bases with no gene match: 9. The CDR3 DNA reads TGCGCCAGCAGTGACCGACAGGGCGGAGGCGAGACCCAGTACTTC. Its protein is CASSDRQGGGETQYF.

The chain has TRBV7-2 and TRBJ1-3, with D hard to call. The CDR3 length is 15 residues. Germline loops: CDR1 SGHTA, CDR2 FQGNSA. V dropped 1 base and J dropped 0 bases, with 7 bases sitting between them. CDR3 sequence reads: CASSLEGASGNTIYF. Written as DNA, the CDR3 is TGTGCCAGCAGCTTAGAAGGCGCCTCTGGAAACACCATATATTTT.

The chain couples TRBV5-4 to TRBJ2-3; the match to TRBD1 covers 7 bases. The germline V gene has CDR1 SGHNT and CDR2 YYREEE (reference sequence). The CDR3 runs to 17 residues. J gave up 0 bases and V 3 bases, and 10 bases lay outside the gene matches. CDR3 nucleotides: TGTGCCAGCAGCTCCGAAACCGGGACAGCGAGCACAGATACGCAGTATTTT. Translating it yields CASSSETGTASTDTQYF.

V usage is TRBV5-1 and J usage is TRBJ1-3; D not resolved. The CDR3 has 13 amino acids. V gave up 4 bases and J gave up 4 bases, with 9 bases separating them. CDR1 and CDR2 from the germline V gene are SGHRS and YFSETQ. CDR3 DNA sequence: TGCGCCAGCAGCGGAACCGCAGGAAACACCATATATTTT. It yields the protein CASSGTAGNTIYF.

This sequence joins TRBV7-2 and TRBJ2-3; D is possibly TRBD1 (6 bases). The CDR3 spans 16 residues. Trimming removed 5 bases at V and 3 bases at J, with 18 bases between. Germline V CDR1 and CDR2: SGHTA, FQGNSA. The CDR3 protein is CASSLGWGQLTDTQYF. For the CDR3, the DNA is TGTGCCAGCAGCCTAGGGTGGGGGCAGCTAACAGATACGCAGTATTTT.